The T cell receptor (beta chain) under discussion was sequenced for a study of CD8+CD57+ T cells in acquired aplastic anemia. Genomic DNA provided the template from which TCR beta VDJ and CDR3 profiles were obtained. TCRdb recomputed calls from the reads with MiXCR, one row per CDR3 protein. The repertoire consists of 200,000 to 250,000 distinct CDR3 sequences, with about half occurring once and the leading ten covering just under 20%. This clonotype was recorded many times. An expansion of CD8+CD57+ cells by flow cytometry had been shown in patients chosen for sequencing. The specimen was sorted CD4+, CD8+, or CD8+CD57+ T cells (not recorded which) from PBMCs. The TCR originated in a human donor with aplastic anemia.

CDR3 DNA sequence: TGTGCCAGCAGCTTCGGGGGGACTGGAAACACCATATATTTT. Translated, it gives CASSFGGTGNTIYF. This rearrangement joins TRBV7-2 to TRBJ1-3; D might be TRBD1 (5 bases). The germline gives CDR1 SGHTA, CDR2 FQGNSA. The CDR3 spans 14 residues. Trimming removed 3 bases at V and 2 bases at J, with 8 bases between.